The 29 T cell receptor beta chains below come from one sample, sequenced in a study of CD8+ T cells in alopecia areata. Treatment in this sample: oral pan-JAK inhibitor, 5-10 mg twice daily. As the sequencing template, cDNA was produced by extracting RNA and reverse transcribing it. The repertoire was sequenced with immunoSEQ multiplex PCR; TCRdb's copy has only in-frame clones and lacks some. This table has approximately 300,000 clones, about 62% appearing once. Source: CD4+ T cells sorted from blood, taken at week 24, from a patient treated with tofacitinib. These receptors came from a human donor with alopecia areata.

Comment on this clone: Within the sample, other DNA sequences also encode this same CDR3. This sequence joins TRBV4-2 and TRBJ1-5; a weak D match, TRBD1 (5 bases). CDR1 LGHNA and CDR2 YNFKEQ come from the germline V gene. V gave up 0 bases and J gave up 2 bases, with 8 bases separating them. CDR3 length equals 15 residues. The CDR3 sequence: CASSQDGGGNQPQHF. The CDR3 region has the DNA TGTGCCAGCAGCCAAGATGGGGGAGGCAATCAGCCCCAGCATTTT.

The CDR3 reads CASSDRREQYF. In DNA form, the CDR3 reads TGTGCCAGCAGTGACAGGCGCGAGCAGTACTTC. The chain combines TRBV6-5 with TRBJ2-7, with a possible D match to TRBD1 (6 bases). Germline V lookup: CDR1 MNHEY, CDR2 SVGAGI. The CDR3 has 11 residues. Trimming stripped 5 bases from V and 6 bases from J, with 8 bases between.

J is TRBJ2-7 and V is TRBV6-5, with no clear D. Per germline, CDR1 MNHEY and CDR2 SVGAGI. CDR3 length: 13 residues. Trimming removed 2 bases at V and 0 bases at J, with 5 bases between. Here the CDR3 DNA reads TGTGCCAGCAGTTACCAGTCCTCCTACGAGCAGTACTTC. Residues: CASSYQSSYEQYF.

This clone was counted between two and nine times. The V gene is TRBV7-2, the J gene TRBJ1-1; D unclear. The V gene lost 2 bases and the J gene lost 4 bases, with 11 bases spanning the gap. This CDR3 region has 14 residues. CDR1 and CDR2 from the germline V gene are SGHTA and FQGNSA. CDR3 bases: TGTGCCAGCAGCTTAAGGTTGGCGGGCACTGAAGCTTTCTTT. This encodes CASSLRLAGTEAFF.

The chain links TRBV2 to TRBJ2-7, with 9 bases lining up with TRBD2. This CDR3 region has 15 residues. The V segment lost 10 bases and the J segment 2 bases; nucleotides outside the gene matches: 12. Germline V gene data show CDR1 as SNHLY and CDR2 as FYNNEI. The CDR3 spells CAIRTPRTSAYEQYF. CDR3 nucleotide sequence: TGTGCCATTCGGACCCCGAGGACTAGCGCCTACGAGCAGTACTTC.

The genes are TRBV28 and TRBJ1-2; 10 nucleotides match TRBD1. J gave up 5 bases and V 6 bases, and 9 bases lay outside the gene matches. CDR1 and CDR2 from the germline V gene are MDHEN and SYDVKM. The CDR3 covers 15 residues. This CDR3 reads CASSHPDRGRYGYTF. In DNA form, the CDR3 reads TGTGCCAGCAGCCACCCGGACAGGGGGAGATATGGCTACACCTTC.

The chain links TRBV30 to TRBJ2-2, with D perhaps matching TRBD1 (5 bases). The germline CDR1 and CDR2 sequences are GTSNPN and SVGIG (reference sequence). V lost 5 bases to trimming and J lost 6 bases, with 10 bases between them. The CDR3 contains 12 residues. The CDR3 is CAWLQGSGELFF. The CDR3 nucleotides read TGTGCCTGGCTGCAGGGATCCGGGGAGCTGTTTTTT.

This clone was picked up a small number of times. V is TRBV5-1 and J is TRBJ1-1; no clear D gene. CDR1 and CDR2 (germline): SGHRS, YFSETQ. V dropped 8 bases and J dropped 1 base, with 12 bases sitting between them. The CDR3 spans 13 residues. The CDR3 coding sequence is TGCGCCAGTGGGATGGGCAAGAACACTGAAGCTTTCTTT. This gives the protein CASGMGKNTEAFF. Full variable domain (outside the CDR3, taken from reference TRBV5-1 and TRBJ1-1): KAGVTQTPRYLIKTRGQQVTLSCSPISGHRSVSWYQQTPGQGLQFLFEYFSETQRNKGNFPGRFSGRQFSNSRSEMNVSTLELGDSALYLCASGMGKNTEAFFGQGTRLTVV.

This chain connects TRBV19 to TRBJ2-7; D may be TRBD1 (6 bases). Trimming shortened V by 5 bases and J by 3 bases, and 11 bases separated the two germline ends. CDR1 and CDR2 from the germline V gene are LNHDA and SQIVND (reference sequence). The CDR3 has 13 amino acids. The CDR3 loop is CASSEDSFYEQYF. Written as DNA, the CDR3 is TGTGCCAGTAGTGAGGACAGCTTCTACGAGCAGTACTTC.

The chain couples TRBV29-1 to TRBJ2-7, with D perhaps TRBD1 or TRBD2 (5 bases each). Germline assignment: CDR1 SQVTM and CDR2 ANQGSEA. V was pared by 1 base and J by 5 bases, with 12 bases between. The CDR3 runs to 13 residues. The CDR3 bases are TGCAGCGTTGAAGGAGTGTGGGGGAACGAGCAGTACTTC. The encoded protein is CSVEGVWGNEQYF.

This chain joins TRBV30 and TRBJ1-1; no definite D call. CDR1 is GTSNPN and CDR2 is SVGIG in the germline V gene (reference sequence). The germline V and J ends were trimmed by 2 bases and 0 bases, with 19 bases remaining between them. The CDR3 is 17 amino acids. CDR3 protein: CAWSPKKMSPLNTEAFF. CDR3 sequence (DNA): TGTGCCTGGAGTCCCAAAAAGATGAGCCCCTTGAACACTGAAGCTTTCTTT.

The table lists this clone with a few counts. The gene calls are TRBV15 and TRBJ1-5; no definite D call. Germline V gene sequence: CDR1 LNHNV, CDR2 YYDKDF (reference sequence). The CDR3 is made up of 16 amino acids. Trimming took 1 base from V and 0 from J, leaving 10 bases between them. The chain's CDR3 is CATSRVGGYSNQPQHF. In DNA, the CDR3 is TGTGCCACCAGCAGAGTGGGCGGCTATAGCAATCAGCCCCAGCATTTT.

The chain joins TRBV2 to TRBJ1-5; D ambiguous. Germline-derived CDR1 and CDR2 are SNHLY and FYNNEI. Trimming removed 5 bases from V and 1 base from J, with 0 bases in between. The CDR3 covers 11 residues. CDR3 residues: CASSSNQPQHF. CDR3 sequence (DNA): TGTGCCAGCAGTAGCAATCAGCCCCAGCATTTT.

The gene calls are TRBV29-1 and TRBJ2-6; 9 positions match TRBD1. With V trimmed by 6 bases and J by 5 bases, 2 bases remained unmatched. CDR1 and CDR2 (germline): SQVTM, ANQGSEA. The CDR3 totals 13 residues. This CDR3 reads CSVGTGRANVLTF. The CDR3 DNA is TGCAGCGTGGGGACAGGGCGGGCCAACGTCCTGACTTTC.

In this sample, this clone turned up a few times. The V call is TRBV2, the J call TRBJ2-1, with D tentatively TRBD1 or TRBD2 (6 bases each). Germline V lookup: CDR1 SNHLY, CDR2 FYNNEI. The CDR3 extends over 12 amino acids. Trimming stripped 9 bases from V and 6 bases from J, with 12 bases between. CDR3 bases: TGTGCCAGAGGGGGGACGATCAATGAGCAGTTCTTC. It translates to CARGGTINEQFF.

V and J are TRBV5-1 and TRBJ2-3, with D possibly TRBD1 on 5 matching bases. Trimming pared 4 bases from V and 2 bases from J, leaving 11 bases between. Germline-derived CDR1 and CDR2 are SGHRS and YFSETQ. The CDR3 sequence is 14 residues long. The CDR3 DNA reads TGCGCCAGCAGCCACGACAGCTTCACAGATACGCAGTATTTT. Translation gives CASSHDSFTDTQYF.

The DNA for the CDR3 is TGCAGTGCTCTGTACGGCTATGGCTACACCTTC. Translated, it gives CSALYGYGYTF. The rearrangement links TRBV20-1 to TRBJ1-2, with D unresolved. Germline loops: CDR1 DFQATT, CDR2 SNEGSKA (reference sequence). The CDR3 runs to 11 residues. Between the trimmed V and J ends, which lost 5 bases and 4 bases, there was a span of 8 bases.

This clone showed up just a few times. This rearrangement joins TRBV2 to TRBJ2-6; 9 positions agree with TRBD1. The CDR3 spans 17 residues. The germline V gene has CDR1 SNHLY and CDR2 FYNNEI. V shed 5 bases and J 4 bases; nucleotides not matched to a gene: 9. In nucleotides, the CDR3 is TGTGCCAGCAGTTACAGGGGGCGCACTGTAGGGGCCAACGTCCTGACTTTC. Translated, it gives CASSYRGRTVGANVLTF.

CDR3 residues: CASSRPGLAGGSSYNEQFF. The DNA of the CDR3 is TGTGCCAGCAGCCGACCGGGACTAGCGGGGGGGAGCTCCTACAATGAGCAGTTCTTC. The chain couples TRBV5-6 to TRBJ2-1; TRBD2 matches 16 bases. CDR1 is SGHDT and CDR2 is YYEEEE in the germline V gene. J gave up 0 bases and V 4 bases, and 7 bases lay outside the gene matches. This CDR3 is built from 19 residues.

The V and J genes are TRBV7-8 and TRBJ2-2, with 8 bases fitting TRBD1. The V segment lost 5 bases and the J segment 6 bases; nucleotides outside the gene matches: 5. Per germline, CDR1 SGHVS and CDR2 FQNEAQ. This CDR3 is 14 amino acids long. The CDR3 loop reads CASSPTGVSGELFF. CDR3 coding DNA: TGTGCCAGCAGCCCGACAGGGGTGTCCGGGGAGCTGTTTTTT.

V usage is TRBV2 and J usage is TRBJ2-2; D may correspond to TRBD1 or TRBD2 (5 bases each). The germline V gene encodes CDR1 SNHLY and CDR2 FYNNEI. The germline V and J ends were trimmed by 3 bases and 1 base, with 6 bases remaining between them. The CDR3 runs 14 residues. The DNA for the CDR3 is TGTGCCAGCAGTGAGAGGGGGAACACCGGGGAGCTGTTTTTT. Translation gives CASSERGNTGELFF.

The chain links TRBV2 to TRBJ2-7; the D gene is possibly TRBD1 (6 bases). This CDR3 has 14 residues. CDR1 and CDR2 from the germline V gene are SNHLY and FYNNEI. V was cut by 8 bases and J by 2 bases, with 16 bases left in between. CDR3 sequence: CASQTQGTTYEQYF. The DNA of the CDR3 is TGTGCCAGCCAAACGCAGGGGACCACCTACGAGCAGTACTTC.

The chain carries TRBV19 and TRBJ2-7; D not resolved. The CDR3 has 13 amino acids. The V gene's germline CDR1 is LNHDA and CDR2 SQIVND (reference sequence). V was shortened by 3 bases and J by 2 bases, with 8 bases between the two germline ends. The DNA for the CDR3 is TGTGCCAGTAGTATCGGCGCCCCCTACGAGCAGTACTTC. Its protein product is CASSIGAPYEQYF.

This clone was observed a handful of times. Germline is not matched at one junction end, which may reflect a read error. The chain recombines TRBV2 with TRBJ1-1, with D possibly matching TRBD1 (5 bases). The CDR3 consists of 13 residues. Germline loops: CDR1 SNHLY, CDR2 FYNNEI. The CDR3 DNA reads as TGTGCCAGCGAAAAGGGGTCGAACCCTGAAGCTTTCTTT. This sequence encodes CASEKGSNPEAFF.

This clone was seen a few times. This chain uses TRBV30 with TRBJ1-2; D remains ambiguous. Germline loops: CDR1 GTSNPN, CDR2 SVGIG (reference sequence). The CDR3 totals 15 residues. The V and J ends lost 3 bases and 0 bases respectively, with 14 bases between them. CDR3 coding DNA: TGTGCCTGGAGACCCAGCCCCGGCCCTAACTATGGCTACACCTTC. Protein sequence: CAWRPSPGPNYGYTF.

The chain carries TRBV2 and TRBJ1-2; TRBD1 matches at 8 bases. Germline V gives CDR1 SNHLY, CDR2 FYNNEI. Trimming cost V 3 bases and J 8 bases; bases outside gene matches: 11. This CDR3 contains 15 residues. DNA of the CDR3: TGTGCCAGCAGTGATTTTGGCAGGGGGCGTGGAGGCTACACCTTC. It encodes CASSDFGRGRGGYTF.

The V call is TRBV5-1, the J call TRBJ2-7; 9 nucleotides agree with TRBD2. The ends lost 2 bases at V and 2 bases at J; junction bases unmatched: 5. Germline V lookup: CDR1 SGHRS, CDR2 YFSETQ. The CDR3 extends over 15 amino acids. The CDR3 coding sequence is TGCGCCAGCAGCTTAAATAGCGGGAGCCCCTACGAGCAGTACTTC. It encodes CASSLNSGSPYEQYF.

J is TRBJ1-5 and V is TRBV28; 7 positions agree with TRBD1. The CDR3 spans 13 residues. V lost 8 bases, J lost 0 bases, and 1 base stayed unmatched. CDR1 and CDR2 (germline): MDHEN, SYDVKM. The CDR3 nucleotides are TGTGCCAGCGACAGGGATAGCAATCAGCCCCAGCATTTT. This encodes CASDRDSNQPQHF. Full variable domain (outside the CDR3, taken from reference TRBV28 and TRBJ1-5): DVKVTQSSRYLVKRTGEKVFLECVQDMDHENMFWYRQDPGLGLRLIYFSYDVKMKEKGDIPEGYSVSREKKERFSLILESASTNQTSMYLCASDRDSNQPQHFGDGTRLSIL.

The V and J genes are TRBV30 and TRBJ1-1; D is undetermined. Germline V lookup: CDR1 GTSNPN, CDR2 SVGIG (reference sequence). The length of the CDR3 is 13 residues. V was cut by 3 bases and J by 1 base, with 9 bases left in between. The CDR3 reads CAWRKQPNTEAFF. The CDR3 nucleotides read TGTGCCTGGAGGAAGCAACCGAACACTGAAGCTTTCTTT.